These T cell receptor beta chains were read from a single sample in a study of T cell responses to AZD1222 COVID-19 vaccine. Assay: immunoSEQ multiplex PCR; the TCRdb copy retains only in-frame clones and omits some. This repertoire shows about 120,000 clones, around nine tenths found once; its top ten account for roughly 4%. The material sequenced was peripheral blood, taken on day 0 of AZD1222 vaccination. All receptors come from an adult in good health. Both conserved end residues are part of each CDR3. Fields, in order: CDR3 DNA, CDR3 protein, J gene, clone size, V gene, D gene. The D gene is left open where the match is weak. The listing skips clone size in some rows; elsewhere it reads once, few, many or a size class.

CDR3nt: TGTGCCAGCAGCTTCTCGGCCAGGGGAAACTATGGCTACACCTTC
CDR3aa: CASSFSARGNYGYTF
j_gene: TRBJ1-2
abundance: once
v_gene: TRBV5-6
d_gene: -

CDR3nt: TGCGCCAGCAGCTCGGGGGTGAACACTGAAGCTTTCTTT
CDR3aa: CASSSGVNTEAFF
j_gene: TRBJ1-1
abundance: -
v_gene: TRBV5-1
d_gene: -

CDR3nt: TGTGCCAGCAGTCCGGTTTCACGGAATCCCTCTGGAAACACCATATATTTT
CDR3aa: CASSPVSRNPSGNTIYF
j_gene: TRBJ1-3
abundance: -
v_gene: TRBV6-6
d_gene: -

CDR3nt: TGTGCCAGCTCTCCTCGACAGAACTCTAACTATGGCTACACCTTC
CDR3aa: CASSPRQNSNYGYTF
j_gene: TRBJ1-2
abundance: once
v_gene: TRBV18
d_gene: -

CDR3nt: TGTGCCAGCAGTTACTCCCAGACAGGCAAACTGTTTTTT
CDR3aa: CASSYSQTGKLFF
j_gene: TRBJ1-4
abundance: -
v_gene: TRBV6-5
d_gene: -

CDR3nt: TGTGCCAGCAGTTCTACCGGGACAGGGAATGGCTACACCTTC
CDR3aa: CASSSTGTGNGYTF
j_gene: TRBJ1-2
abundance: -
v_gene: TRBV27
d_gene: TRBD1

CDR3nt: TGTGCCAGCGCCCTCTACGAGCAGTACTTC
CDR3aa: CASALYEQYF
j_gene: TRBJ2-7
abundance: -
v_gene: TRBV2
d_gene: -

CDR3nt: TGTGCCAGTAGGGCGATCGGGGGAGGAAACACCATATATTTT
CDR3aa: CASRAIGGGNTIYF
j_gene: TRBJ1-3
abundance: -
v_gene: TRBV19
d_gene: -

CDR3nt: TGTGCCAGTAGTATCGGAGGGGGGTACACTGAAGCTTTCTTT
CDR3aa: CASSIGGGYTEAFF
j_gene: TRBJ1-1
abundance: -
v_gene: TRBV19
d_gene: -

CDR3nt: TGTGCCAGTAGTCAACCATGGGGCATCCTGGGCACTGAAGCTTTCTTT
CDR3aa: CASSQPWGILGTEAFF
j_gene: TRBJ1-1
abundance: -
v_gene: TRBV19
d_gene: -

CDR3nt: TGTGCCAGCAGCGACGACAGGGTGTATCAGCCCCAGCATTTT
CDR3aa: CASSDDRVYQPQHF
j_gene: TRBJ1-5
abundance: -
v_gene: TRBV2
d_gene: TRBD1

CDR3nt: TGTGCCAGCAGCCAAGAGGACAGGCTCGAGCAGTACTTC
CDR3aa: CASSQEDRLEQYF
j_gene: TRBJ2-7
abundance: -
v_gene: TRBV3-1/TRBV3-2
d_gene: TRBD1

CDR3nt: TGTGCCAGCAGTTTAGGGTGGCAGATGAACACTGAAGCTTTCTTT
CDR3aa: CASSLGWQMNTEAFF
j_gene: TRBJ1-1
abundance: -
v_gene: TRBV27
d_gene: -

CDR3nt: TGTGCCAGCAAACCCCTGGTGCTATGGCGGACGTGTGGCTACACCTTC
CDR3aa: CASKPLVLWRTCGYTF
j_gene: TRBJ1-2
abundance: -
v_gene: TRBV27
d_gene: -

CDR3nt: TGTGCCAGCAGCGCAGGACAGGGGATGGACACCGGGGAGCTGTTTTTT
CDR3aa: CASSAGQGMDTGELFF
j_gene: TRBJ2-2
abundance: -
v_gene: TRBV7-2
d_gene: TRBD1

CDR3nt: TGTGCCAGCTCACCCTCCGTTGTGTTAATCTCGAACCGCTACGAGCAGTACTTC
CDR3aa: CASSPSVVLISNRYEQYF
j_gene: TRBJ2-7
abundance: -
v_gene: TRBV18
d_gene: -

CDR3nt: TGTGCCAGCAGCCCCTTGGGGGGGGGCAATTCACCCCTCCACTTT
CDR3aa: CASSPLGGGNSPLHF
j_gene: TRBJ1-6
abundance: -
v_gene: TRBV6-6
d_gene: -

CDR3nt: TGTGCCGTCGGGAGAAACACCATATATTTT
CDR3aa: CAVGRNTIYF
j_gene: TRBJ1-3
abundance: -
v_gene: TRBV12-3/TRBV12-4
d_gene: -

CDR3nt: TGTGCCAGCACGGGCAGAGTGGGCTATGGCTACACCTTC
CDR3aa: CASTGRVGYGYTF
j_gene: TRBJ1-2
abundance: -
v_gene: TRBV27
d_gene: -

CDR3nt: TGTGCCAGCTCACCAATTTCTCGACCGAGCTCTGGAAACACCATATATTTT
CDR3aa: CASSPISRPSSGNTIYF
j_gene: TRBJ1-3
abundance: -
v_gene: TRBV18
d_gene: -

CDR3nt: TGTGCCAGTAGTTTTAAGTACTTGGAGAAACTGTTTTTT
CDR3aa: CASSFKYLEKLFF
j_gene: TRBJ1-4
abundance: -
v_gene: TRBV19
d_gene: -

CDR3nt: TGTGCCAGCAGCCAAGAAAGGGGTAACAGCCGAGTCTATGGCTACACCTTC
CDR3aa: CASSQERGNSRVYGYTF
j_gene: TRBJ1-2
abundance: -
v_gene: TRBV3-1/TRBV3-2
d_gene: -

CDR3nt: TGTGCCAGCACCCCGGAGAGACACACTGAAGCTTTCTTT
CDR3aa: CASTPERHTEAFF
j_gene: TRBJ1-1
abundance: -
v_gene: TRBV12-3/TRBV12-4
d_gene: -

CDR3nt: TGTGCCAGCAGCCACCGAGCCATGAACACTGAAGCTTTCTTT
CDR3aa: CASSHRAMNTEAFF
j_gene: TRBJ1-1
abundance: few
v_gene: TRBV7-9
d_gene: -

CDR3nt: TGTGCCAGTAGTACACAGGGGAACACTGAAGCTTTCTTT
CDR3aa: CASSTQGNTEAFF
j_gene: TRBJ1-1
abundance: -
v_gene: TRBV19
d_gene: -

CDR3nt: TGTGCCAGCAGCCAAAGGGGCGAGCAGTACTTC
CDR3aa: CASSQRGEQYF
j_gene: TRBJ2-7
abundance: -
v_gene: TRBV14
d_gene: -

CDR3nt: TGCGCCAGCAGCCAGGGACCGGAAAACACCATATATTTT
CDR3aa: CASSQGPENTIYF
j_gene: TRBJ1-3
abundance: -
v_gene: TRBV5-1
d_gene: -

CDR3nt: TGTGCCAGCAGCGGGAGGGGTGGAGGGACCTACTATGGCTACACCTTC
CDR3aa: CASSGRGGGTYYGYTF
j_gene: TRBJ1-2
abundance: -
v_gene: TRBV5-6
d_gene: -

CDR3nt: TGTGCCAGCAGCTTGCGGACTCGCTCCTACGAGCAGTACTTC
CDR3aa: CASSLRTRSYEQYF
j_gene: TRBJ2-7
abundance: few
v_gene: TRBV5-6
d_gene: -

CDR3nt: TGTGCCAGCAGTCGGTATAGGGGCAATCAGCCCCAGCATTTT
CDR3aa: CASSRYRGNQPQHF
j_gene: TRBJ1-5
abundance: -
v_gene: TRBV2
d_gene: -

CDR3nt: TGTGCCAGCACCGACAGGGGGGCGGGCAAAAACATTCAGTACTTC
CDR3aa: CASTDRGAGKNIQYF
j_gene: TRBJ2-4
abundance: -
v_gene: TRBV2
d_gene: TRBD1

CDR3nt: TGTGCCAGCAGCTTAACTAGCGGGGGTTCAACCGGGGAGCTGTTTTTT
CDR3aa: CASSLTSGGSTGELFF
j_gene: TRBJ2-2
abundance: -
v_gene: TRBV7-2
d_gene: TRBD2

CDR3nt: TGCGCCAGCAGCTTGGAGCCAGGTGGTACCGGGGAGCTGTTTTTT
CDR3aa: CASSLEPGGTGELFF
j_gene: TRBJ2-2
abundance: -
v_gene: TRBV5-1
d_gene: -

CDR3nt: TGTGCCAGCAAACAGGGACAGGGAAATAATTCACCCCTCCACTTT
CDR3aa: CASKQGQGNNSPLHF
j_gene: TRBJ1-6
abundance: -
v_gene: TRBV27
d_gene: TRBD1

CDR3nt: TGTGCCAGCAGCTTAAATACAGCCGGAAACACCATATATTTT
CDR3aa: CASSLNTAGNTIYF
j_gene: TRBJ1-3
abundance: -
v_gene: TRBV7-6
d_gene: -

CDR3nt: TGCGCCAGCAGCCCCCAGCGGGGGGTCGGGCATGAGCAGTTCTTC
CDR3aa: CASSPQRGVGHEQFF
j_gene: TRBJ2-1
abundance: -
v_gene: TRBV5-1
d_gene: TRBD2

CDR3nt: TGCGCCAGCAGCCAATTAGGGGTTAGCCCTGGTGAGCAGTTCTTC
CDR3aa: CASSQLGVSPGEQFF
j_gene: TRBJ2-1
abundance: -
v_gene: TRBV4-3
d_gene: -

CDR3nt: TGTGCCAGTAGTATAGATCCTATTACACCGACAGGGGCCCGCTATGGCTACACCTTC
CDR3aa: CASSIDPITPTGARYGYTF
j_gene: TRBJ1-2
abundance: -
v_gene: TRBV19
d_gene: TRBD1

CDR3nt: TGTGCCAGCAGTGAGGGGGTAAGTCAGCCCCAGCATTTT
CDR3aa: CASSEGVSQPQHF
j_gene: TRBJ1-5
abundance: -
v_gene: TRBV6-1
d_gene: -

CDR3nt: TGCGCCAGCAGCTTAGTAGATAACTATGGCTACACCTTC
CDR3aa: CASSLVDNYGYTF
j_gene: TRBJ1-2
abundance: -
v_gene: TRBV5-1
d_gene: -

CDR3nt: TGTGCCAGCAGCGCCAGTCTTTCAGGGGATAACTATGGCTACACCTTC
CDR3aa: CASSASLSGDNYGYTF
j_gene: TRBJ1-2
abundance: -
v_gene: TRBV9
d_gene: -

CDR3nt: TGTGCCAGCCACCCGGTGGTGACAGTGCATGAGCAGTTCTTC
CDR3aa: CASHPVVTVHEQFF
j_gene: TRBJ2-1
abundance: -
v_gene: TRBV5-6
d_gene: -

CDR3nt: TGTGCCAGCAGCGGGGGGAATCCCGCCTACAATGAGCAGTTCTTC
CDR3aa: CASSGGNPAYNEQFF
j_gene: TRBJ2-1
abundance: -
v_gene: TRBV7-9
d_gene: -

CDR3nt: TGTGCCATAGGCGGAAATGAAAAACTGTTTTTT
CDR3aa: CAIGGNEKLFF
j_gene: TRBJ1-4
abundance: -
v_gene: TRBV7-9
d_gene: -

CDR3nt: TGTGCCAGCAGCTCAACAGGGGGTGGCTACACCTTC
CDR3aa: CASSSTGGGYTF
j_gene: TRBJ1-2
abundance: -
v_gene: TRBV7-8
d_gene: TRBD1

CDR3nt: TGTGCCAGCAGCCCAGGACTAGCGGAACTTACCACCTCCTACGAGCAGTACTTC
CDR3aa: CASSPGLAELTTSYEQYF
j_gene: TRBJ2-7
abundance: -
v_gene: TRBV5-4
d_gene: TRBD2

CDR3nt: TGCGCCAGCAGCCAAGATCTTACTAGCGGAACCCAGTACTTC
CDR3aa: CASSQDLTSGTQYF
j_gene: TRBJ2-5
abundance: -
v_gene: TRBV4-1
d_gene: TRBD2

CDR3nt: TGTGCCATCAGTGGCGGACAGGGGGCCTACGAGCAGTACTTC
CDR3aa: CAISGGQGAYEQYF
j_gene: TRBJ2-7
abundance: -
v_gene: TRBV10-3
d_gene: TRBD1

CDR3nt: TGTGCCACCAGCGCAGGAGGGACGGCGAACACTGAAGCTTTCTTT
CDR3aa: CATSAGGTANTEAFF
j_gene: TRBJ1-1
abundance: -
v_gene: TRBV15
d_gene: -

CDR3nt: TGTGCCAGTAGCCTAAGGTGGGGGAATAGCAATCAGCCCCAGCATTTT
CDR3aa: CASSLRWGNSNQPQHF
j_gene: TRBJ1-5
abundance: once
v_gene: TRBV19
d_gene: -

CDR3nt: TGTGCCAGCAGCTTAGTTAGGGAGGAGCTGTTTTTT
CDR3aa: CASSLVREELFF
j_gene: TRBJ2-2
abundance: -
v_gene: TRBV11-2
d_gene: -